This is a list of T cell receptor beta chains from one sample in a study of cytomegalovirus exposure and HLA in healthy donors. Here immunoSEQ multiplex PCR was the method, and the copy in TCRdb shows in-frame clones only, minus some. Here the sample spans about 170,000 clones, approximately 67% being singletons. The sample taken for sequencing was PBMCs. All receptors come from a man aged 40-50 years in good health and CMV-seronegative. CDR3s include the opening cysteine and the closing phenylalanine or tryptophan. The D gene is left open where the match is weak. Size values are once, few and many counts, or a class for expanded clones, and some rows have none.

j_call d_call v_call clone_size cdr3_nt cdr3_aa
TRBJ2-2 TRBD1 TRBV9 once TGTGCCAGCAGCGTGAGACAGGGGTCCGGGGAGCTGTTTTTT CASSVRQGSGELFF
TRBJ1-5 TRBD1 TRBV11-2 . TGTGCCAGCAGCTTAGATCTTGGGGACAGACCCCAGCATTTT CASSLDLGDRPQHF
TRBJ1-6 TRBD1 TRBV28 few TGTGCCAGCAGCTTTTCGCCGCTGACAGGGGTCTACTCACCCCTCCACTTT CASSFSPLTGVYSPLHF
TRBJ2-3 . TRBV7-9 . TGTGCCAGCAGCTTTGTTGAGGTTGCAGATACGCAGTATTTT CASSFVEVADTQYF
TRBJ2-6 TRBD1 TRBV5-1 few TGCGCCAGCAGCTTGTCTTGGGCAGGGGGCTCTGGGGCCAACGTCCTGACTTTC CASSLSWAGGSGANVLTF
TRBJ2-2 TRBD2 TRBV6-6 . TGTGCCAGCAGTCCGGGACTAGCGGTATTAGCCGGGGAGCTGTTTTTT CASSPGLAVLAGELFF
TRBJ2-3 TRBD2 TRBV5-1 . TGCGCCAGCAGATCCGCGGGAGGGCCCCCAGATACGCAGTATTTT CASRSAGGPPDTQYF
TRBJ2-3 . TRBV18 . TGTGCCAGCTCACCACCGGAGGGGACAGATACGCAGTATTTT CASSPPEGTDTQYF
TRBJ1-5 . TRBV18 . TGTGCCAGCTCACCCGGTAACAGCAATCAGCCCCAGCATTTT CASSPGNSNQPQHF
TRBJ1-1 . TRBV5-1 . TGCGCCAGCAGATATCGACAGAACACTGAAGCTTTCTTT CASRYRQNTEAFF
TRBJ2-3 TRBD2 TRBV9 few TGTGCCAGCAGCGTAGCTGGACTAGCGGGAGGTGGAGATACGCAGTATTTT CASSVAGLAGGGDTQYF
TRBJ1-2 . TRBV7-2 . TGTGCCAGCAGCTTAGGAACAGTCAACTATGGCTACACCTTC CASSLGTVNYGYTF
TRBJ2-1 . TRBV2 . TGTGCCAGCAGTGAAGTGGTCAGGGCCAATGAGCAGTTCTTC CASSEVVRANEQFF
TRBJ2-5 . TRBV7-6 . TGTGCCAGCAGCTTAGGGCAAATCCAAGAGACCCAGTACTTC CASSLGQIQETQYF
TRBJ2-2 TRBD1 TRBV4-1 . TGCGCCAGCAGCCTGGGGGACAGACCTACCGGGGAGCTGTTTTTT CASSLGDRPTGELFF
TRBJ2-1 TRBD2 TRBV7-9 few TGTGCCAGCAGCTACGGGACTAGCGGGACCGACAATGAGCAGTTCTTC CASSYGTSGTDNEQFF
TRBJ1-1 TRBD1 TRBV5-1 . TGCGCCAGCAGCTCACAGGGGGGGAACACTGAAGCTTTCTTT CASSSQGGNTEAFF
TRBJ2-2 . TRBV2 few TGTGCCAGCAGTGAACAGGGGCGAGGCGGGGAGCTGTTTTTT CASSEQGRGGELFF
TRBJ1-2 . TRBV11-2 . TGTGCCAGCAGCTTAGATCTCGCTAACTATGGCTACACCTTC CASSLDLANYGYTF
TRBJ2-3 . TRBV20-1 few TGCAGTGCGGGCCACACAGATACGCAGTATTTT CSAGHTDTQYF
TRBJ2-7 . TRBV30 . TGTGCCTGGAGGGGCCCTGGGGCCACGGGCGAGCAGTACTTC CAWRGPGATGEQYF
TRBJ2-1 . TRBV4-1 . TGCGCCAGCAGCCAAAGAGCGTCCTACAATGAGCAGTTCTTC CASSQRASYNEQFF
TRBJ2-3 TRBD2 TRBV11-2 few TGTGCCAGCAGCTTTGATAGTGGAGCGGGGATCACAGATACGCAGTATTTT CASSFDSGAGITDTQYF
TRBJ1-4 . TRBV30 few TGTGCCTGGAGTGCGGGACTGATTAATGAAAAACTGTTTTTT CAWSAGLINEKLFF
TRBJ2-7 . TRBV30 few TGTGCCTGGAGTGTAACGGACGAGCAGTACTTC CAWSVTDEQYF
TRBJ2-5 . TRBV6-4 few TGTGCCAGGAGAAACAGGGTTTGGGAGACCCAGTACTTC CARRNRVWETQYF
TRBJ1-4 . TRBV28 few TGTGCCAGCACCCGAGGGAGGGGACGGGAAAAACTGTTTTTT CASTRGRGREKLFF
TRBJ1-3 . TRBV4-1 . TGCGCCAGCAGCCAACCCGGCGGTCTGCCAAACACCATATATTTT CASSQPGGLPNTIYF
TRBJ2-3 TRBD2 TRBV5-4 . TGTGCCAGCAACCCGGGACTAGCGGACACAGATACGCAGTATTTT CASNPGLADTDTQYF
TRBJ2-7 . TRBV2 . TGTGCCAGCATGAACGGTTTCCTCTCCTACGAGCAGTACTTC CASMNGFLSYEQYF
TRBJ2-1 TRBD2 TRBV15 . TGTGCCACCAGCAGAGGGGCTAGCGGGGCCCTTGTCTTC CATSRGASGALVF
TRBJ1-3 . TRBV7-2 . TGTGCCAGCAGCTCATTGGGGGCAGGCTCTGGAAACACCATATATTTT CASSSLGAGSGNTIYF
TRBJ2-3 . TRBV4-1 once TGCGCCAGCAGCCAAGTCGCTAGCCCAAGCACAGATACGCAGTATTTT CASSQVASPSTDTQYF
TRBJ1-1 TRBD1 TRBV9 . TGTGCCAGCAGCCCCCAGGGGGGCCCGAACACTGAAGCTTTCTTT CASSPQGGPNTEAFF
TRBJ1-2 TRBD1 TRBV5-1 few TGCGCCAGCAGTCAGGGACAGGGGCATGGCTACACCTTC CASSQGQGHGYTF